This T cell receptor beta chain comes out of a study of cytomegalovirus exposure and HLA in healthy donors. About this clone itself: What it recognizes is unknown.

Study conclusions and caveats: Later analysis revealed greater clonal expansion in HLA-associated TCR beta chains than in equally common others. The study found most TCR sequences rare, yet found some public TCRs in many donors.

This CDR3 has 16 amino acids. V was trimmed by 0 bases and J by 11 bases, leaving 17 bases between them. CDR1 and CDR2 (germline): LNHDA, SQIVND (reference sequence). 13 Jbeta primers and 60 Vbeta primers were used for the PCR. Original data processing: Around 83 million unique TCR beta chains, 10 million to 14 million shared, were counted in a later analysis. The method was immunoSEQ multiplex PCR; TCRdb's version includes in-frame clones alone and lacks a portion of them. D and trimming come from the DNA, and the V and J calls and clone size come from that table. The data show almost 200,000 clones, 70% to 85% seen once.

The rearrangement joins TRBV19 to TRBJ1-6; perhaps TRBD1 as D (5 bases). The sequencing sample was made of PBMCs. The sequence was obtained from a woman aged 25 to 45 in good health and CMV-seropositive. This chain's CDR3 is CASSIEGPGQLPPLHF. The CDR3 DNA is TGTGCCAGTAGTATAGAGGGGCCTGGACAATTGCCACCCCTCCACTTT.